Below are 12 T cell receptor beta chains sequenced from a single sample in a study of vaccination and CD4 T cells after COVID-19. Oncomine TCR Beta short-read sequencing was applied to DNA from cultured CD4+ T cells. Using its own MiXCR run on the PCR reads, TCRdb lists one record per CDR3 protein. The sample shows about 25,000 distinct CDR3 sequences, roughly 49% of them seen only once. Antigens for these TCRs are unknown. Sample treatment: approximately nine-day PBMC culture with coronavirus spike peptide pools or control peptides (ViraFEST assay). The sample was CD4+ T cells from blood, cultured in vitro. These receptors came from a human donor who had recovered from COVID-19.

This clonotype is medium-sized (0.01 to 0.1%) by share. The chain is built from TRBV27 and TRBJ2-3; the match to TRBD1 covers 9 bases. The length of the CDR3 is 14 residues. Trimming took 6 bases from V and 4 from J; bases not matched to a gene: 5. Per germline, CDR1 MNHEY and CDR2 SMNVEV (reference sequence). DNA of the CDR3: TGTGCCAGCAGCCTCGGGACAGGGCCAGATACGCAGTATTTT. Its protein is CASSLGTGPDTQYF.

Here the CDR3 DNA reads TGTGCCAGCAGTCGGACAGGCCTTACCAGCAATCAGCCCCAGCATTTT. It is translated as CASSRTGLTSNQPQHF. The chain has TRBV27 and TRBJ1-5; TRBD1 agrees at 7 bases. V trimming: 5 bases; J trimming: 1 base; junction bases outside the gene matches: 8. The CDR3 runs to 16 residues. Germline V gene lookup returns CDR1 MNHEY and CDR2 SMNVEV (reference sequence).

This clonotype was counted a few times. This chain links TRBV25-1 with TRBJ2-3, with D unresolved. The CDR3 has 15 amino acids. Between the trimmed V and J ends, which lost 4 bases and 6 bases, there was a span of 17 bases. Germline loops: CDR1 MGHDK, CDR2 SYGVNS. The CDR3 DNA follows: TGTGCCAGCAGTGGGAAATGGAGTAGTGGCGATACGCAGTATTTT. The encoded protein is CASSGKWSSGDTQYF. Together with reference TRBV25-1 and TRBJ2-3, the CDR3 gives the full variable domain: EADIYQTPRYLVIGTGKKITLECSQTMGHDKMYWYQQDPGMELHLIHYSYGVNSTEKGDLSSESTVSRIRTEHFPLTLESARPSHTSQYLCASSGKWSSGDTQYFGPGTRLTVL.

The V call is TRBV28, the J call TRBJ1-1; TRBD1 matches at 8 bases. The CDR3 contains 14 residues. V gave up 8 bases and J gave up 4 bases; unmatched junction bases: 9. CDR1 is MDHEN and CDR2 is SYDVKM in the germline V gene. The CDR3 region has the DNA TGTGCCAGCGGTCCAGGGGGCAAGGTCACTGAAGCTTTCTTT. The encoded protein is CASGPGGKVTEAFF.

This chain connects TRBV7-2 to TRBJ2-2; the match to TRBD2 covers 7 bases. V was pared by 1 base and J by 0 bases, with 8 bases of the junction left unmatched. Germline V gene sequence: CDR1 SGHTA, CDR2 FQGNSA. CDR3 size: 18 residues. The CDR3, as DNA: TGTGCCAGCAGCTTAGGAGGTTCTAGCGGCGCGAACACCGGGGAGCTGTTTTTT. Protein: CASSLGGSSGANTGELFF.

V and J are TRBV20-1 and TRBJ1-2, with 7 bases matching TRBD1. This CDR3 contains 15 residues. V trimming: 5 bases; J trimming: 4 bases; junction bases outside the gene matches: 13. Germline V lookup: CDR1 DFQATT, CDR2 SNEGSKA (reference sequence). CDR3 sequence: CSAGRQGGIIYGYTF. The CDR3 DNA follows: TGCAGTGCTGGGAGACAGGGTGGGATAATCTATGGCTACACCTTC.

A few counts support this clonotype. The chain has TRBV20-1 and TRBJ2-5, with TRBD1 matching over 7 bases. Per germline, CDR1 DFQATT and CDR2 SNEGSKA (reference sequence). Unmatched junction bases numbered 9, after V lost 6 bases and J lost 2 bases. There are 14 residues in the CDR3. In nucleotides, the CDR3 is TGCAGTGCCCCGATAAGGGGGCAGCAAGAGACCCAGTACTTC. Residues: CSAPIRGQQETQYF.

The chain couples TRBV20-1 to TRBJ1-4, with no clear D. The CDR3 covers 15 residues. Trimming cost V 3 bases and J 0 bases, with 11 bases left between them. The V gene's germline CDR1 is DFQATT and CDR2 SNEGSKA (reference sequence). CDR3 DNA sequence: TGCAGTGCTAGCCTATTGGACTCAACTAATGAAAAACTGTTTTTT. Protein sequence: CSASLLDSTNEKLFF.

The chain joins TRBV4-1 to TRBJ2-3; 11 bases are shared with TRBD2. The ends lost 4 bases at V and 3 bases at J; junction bases unmatched: 6. CDR3 size: 16 residues. Germline V gene data show CDR1 as MGHRA and CDR2 as YSYEKL. CDR3 region: CASSLTGTSGTDTQYF. For the CDR3, the DNA is TGCGCCAGCAGCCTTACTGGGACTAGCGGTACAGATACGCAGTATTTT.

The V call is TRBV27, the J call TRBJ2-7, with D perhaps TRBD1 (5 bases). The CDR3 length is 15 residues. CDR1 and CDR2 (germline): MNHEY, SMNVEV (reference sequence). V was pared by 0 bases and J by 4 bases, with 13 bases between. CDR3 sequence (DNA): TGTGCCAGCAGTTTATCTTCCCAGGGCATGTACGAGCAGTACTTC. As protein: CASSLSSQGMYEQYF.

This clonotype has just a few counts. The rearrangement joins TRBV20-1 to TRBJ1-5, with TRBD1 matching 8 bases. The trim removed 3 bases at V and 0 bases at J, leaving 13 bases unmatched. The germline V gene has CDR1 DFQATT and CDR2 SNEGSKA (reference sequence). There are 18 residues in the CDR3. CDR3 amino acids: CSASSLQGALYSNQPQHF. CDR3 nucleotide sequence: TGCAGTGCTAGCTCTTTGCAGGGGGCCCTCTATAGCAATCAGCCCCAGCATTTT.

The chain couples TRBV25-1 to TRBJ1-1, with TRBD1 matching over 10 bases. This CDR3 region has 15 residues. Germline V lookup: CDR1 MGHDK, CDR2 SYGVNS. J gave up 3 bases and V 5 bases, and 6 bases lay outside the gene matches. CDR3 region: CASSPRTGGYTEAFF. The CDR3 nucleotides are TGTGCCAGCAGTCCTCGGACAGGGGGTTACACTGAAGCTTTCTTT.